The clone carrying this T cell receptor beta chain was found a few times. This sample was included in a study of T cell repertoires in cytomegalovirus infection. The CDR3 length is 13 residues. Germline V gives CDR1 LGHNA, CDR2 YSLEER. The ends were cut back, 4 bases at V and 7 bases at J, with 13 bases in the middle. TCRdb re-called the reads through MiXCR, storing one row per CDR3 protein. The sample includes about 360,000 distinct CDR3 sequences, roughly 18% seen only once; the top ten take roughly 8.7%. Sequenced: PBMCs. V gene TRBV4-3 combines with J gene TRBJ1-1, with TRBD1 as a possible D gene (5 bases). This clonotype was obtained from a human donor in good health (CMV status not recorded). Some clones in this sample may be carry-over from other donors' samples. CDR3 in DNA: TGCGCCAGCAGCCCAATCGAGGGGAGTGAAGCTTTCTTT. This sequence encodes CASSPIEGSEAFF.